This T cell receptor (beta chain) was sequenced for a study of cytomegalovirus exposure and HLA in healthy donors. The study ran its PCR with 60 Vbeta and 13 Jbeta primers. Repertoires were generated with immunoSEQ multiplex PCR, while TCRdb's copy carries only in-frame clones and drops some. This repertoire shows some 110,000 clones, 60% to 85% found once; its top ten account for approximately 2.6%. This clone turned up a few times. A junction end diverges from the germline sequence, so it may reflect a read error. In germline, CDR1 is MNHEY, CDR2 SVGAGI. The CDR3 loop spans 15 amino acids. V gene TRBV6-5 combines with J gene TRBJ1-2; TRBD1 agrees at 7 bases. Sequencing input: PBMCs. The sequence derives from a male donor in good health and CMV-seropositive. For the CDR3, the DNA is TGTGCCAGCAGTTACAGTCGTCGGGACAGCTATGGCTACCCCTTC. Its translation: CASSYSRRDSYGYPF.